The 26 T cell receptor beta chains below were found in one sample sequenced in a study of shared T cell receptors in the human thymus. The assay was immunoSEQ multiplex PCR, and TCRdb's table has in-frame clones only and misses some. The sample has hundreds of thousands of clones; around 87% are singletons. This sample was shared with a second study, whose subject was human thymus T cells.

The sequenced material came from thymocytes. Receptor source: a boy less than two years old with a congenital heart defect.

The genes are TRBV28 and TRBJ2-3, with 7 nucleotides matching TRBD2. This CDR3 has 17 residues. Germline CDR1 MDHEN, CDR2 SYDVKM. The ends lost 2 bases at V and 0 bases at J; junction bases unmatched: 8. The CDR3 here is CASSLMLAGLSTDTQYF. CDR3 in DNA: TGTGCCAGCAGTTTAATGTTAGCGGGTCTTAGCACAGATACGCAGTATTTT.

The chain has TRBV4-3 and TRBJ1-1; D gene unclear. The V gene's germline CDR1 is LGHNA and CDR2 YSLEER. This CDR3 is 16 amino acids long. Trimming removed 0 bases at V and 3 bases at J, with 14 bases between. DNA of the CDR3: TGCGCCAGCAGCCAAGAGTTCAGGAGGGCCGACACTGAAGCTTTCTTT. Its protein product is CASSQEFRRADTEAFF.

The chain links TRBV28 to TRBJ1-4; maybe TRBD1 (5 bases). CDR1 and CDR2 from the germline V gene are MDHEN and SYDVKM. This CDR3 is 14 amino acids long. V lost 7 bases, J lost 8 bases, and 17 bases lay in between. CDR3 in amino acids: CASKEYQGGEKLFF. As DNA, the CDR3 is TGTGCCAGCAAGGAGTACCAGGGAGGGGAAAAACTGTTTTTT.

J is TRBJ2-1 and V is TRBV5-1, with D possibly matching TRBD1 (7 bases). The V end was cut by 2 bases, the J end by 4 bases, with 19 bases between. This CDR3 has 17 residues. Germline CDR1 SGHRS, CDR2 YFSETQ. The CDR3 DNA reads as TGCGCCAGCAGCTTAGGACCGGGGGCAGGGGGTTACAATGAGCAGTTCTTC. Its translation is CASSLGPGAGGYNEQFF.

The chain employs TRBV4-1 and TRBJ1-5, with a possible D match to TRBD1 (5 bases). The CDR3 runs 17 residues. The germline V and J ends were trimmed by 0 bases and 5 bases, with 17 bases remaining between them. Germline values: CDR1 MGHRA, CDR2 YSYEKL. CDR3 sequence: CASSQEFVGGADQPQHF. CDR3 DNA sequence: TGCGCCAGCAGCCAAGAGTTTGTTGGAGGGGCTGATCAGCCCCAGCATTTT.

The V call is TRBV10-3, the J call TRBJ2-5; 8 nucleotides agree with TRBD1. TRBJ2-7 explains the end of the DNA better; the J call may be wrong. CDR3 length: 13 residues. Germline V gene sequence: CDR1 ENHRY, CDR2 SYGVKD. The CDR3 reads CATFDRGMNEQYF. The CDR3 DNA reads as TGTGCCACTTTTGACAGGGGAATGAACGAGCAGTACTTC.

This chain uses TRBV6-5 with TRBJ2-3, with a tentative D call TRBD1 (6 bases). Germline V CDR1 and CDR2: MNHEY, SVGAGI. Trimming took off 4 bases at V and 0 bases at J, with 8 bases between the two ends. This CDR3 contains 14 residues. CDR3 amino acids: CASSSQGSTDTQYF. In nucleotides, the CDR3 is TGTGCCAGCAGTTCCCAGGGGAGCACAGATACGCAGTATTTT.

The chain is built from TRBV29-1 and TRBJ2-4; D perhaps matches TRBD1 (6 bases). Per the germline V gene, CDR1 is SQVTM and CDR2 is ANQGSEA. This CDR3 has 14 residues. V lost 6 bases, J lost 10 bases, and 22 bases lay in between. CDR3 region: CSVHRAGAVGIQYF. The CDR3 DNA reads as TGCAGCGTACACAGGGCCGGGGCGGTGGGGATTCAGTACTTC.

V and J are TRBV5-4 and TRBJ2-3; 8 nucleotides agree with TRBD2. Trimming took 2 bases from V and 4 from J; bases not matched to a gene: 6. In germline, CDR1 is SGHNT, CDR2 YYREEE (reference sequence). This CDR3 is 15 amino acids long. CDR3 sequence reads: CASSFKRERSDTQYF. Here the CDR3 DNA reads TGTGCCAGCAGCTTCAAGCGGGAGCGGTCAGATACGCAGTATTTT.

This chain uses TRBV6-1 with TRBJ2-1; a possible D gene is TRBD2 (6 bases). CDR3 length: 15 amino acids. V was trimmed by 1 base and J by 0 bases, leaving 7 bases between them. Germline V gene sequence: CDR1 MNHNS, CDR2 SASEGT. The CDR3 loop is CASSEGGDSYNEQFF. The CDR3 DNA is TGTGCCAGCAGTGAAGGGGGGGACTCCTACAATGAGCAGTTCTTC.

The chain employs TRBV7-9 and TRBJ2-2, with a possible D match to TRBD2 (6 bases). The CDR3 is 18 amino acids. CDR1 is SEHNR and CDR2 is FQNEAQ in the germline V gene (reference sequence). V was shortened by 2 bases and J by 4 bases, with 20 bases between the two germline ends. The CDR3 sequence is CASSLTHFPGVGTGELFF. In nucleotides, the CDR3 is TGTGCCAGCAGCTTAACCCACTTTCCGGGAGTGGGCACCGGGGAGCTGTTTTTT.

The rearrangement links TRBV25-1 to TRBJ2-1, with 10 bases lining up with TRBD2. The CDR3 totals 16 residues. Germline CDR1 and CDR2: MGHDK and SYGVNS. V gave up 1 base and J gave up 6 bases; unmatched junction bases: 6. CDR3 residues: CASSESQREGVNEQFF. The CDR3 DNA sequence: TGTGCCAGCAGTGAATCCCAGCGGGAGGGCGTCAATGAGCAGTTCTTC.

The V call is TRBV19, the J call TRBJ1-6, with TRBD1 as a possible D gene (5 bases). V was shortened by 7 bases and J by 2 bases, with 15 bases between the two germline ends. Germline V gene sequence: CDR1 LNHDA, CDR2 SQIVND (reference sequence). The CDR3 extends over 16 amino acids. CDR3 loop: CASTSGGTPYNSPLHF. CDR3 coding DNA: TGTGCCAGTACATCCGGGGGTACCCCCTATAATTCACCCCTCCACTTT.

This sequence joins TRBV15 and TRBJ2-7; D is perhaps TRBD1 (5 bases). Trimming pared 5 bases from V and 6 bases from J, leaving 20 bases between. The CDR3 spans 15 residues. In germline, CDR1 is LNHNV, CDR2 YYDKDF (reference sequence). The CDR3 here is CATSSSQGPPSEQYF. The CDR3 DNA reads TGTGCCACCAGCTCCAGCCAGGGCCCACCGTCCGAGCAGTACTTC.

The rearrangement links TRBV4-2 to TRBJ2-3; TRBD2 agrees at 7 bases. CDR1 is LGHNA and CDR2 is YNFKEQ in the germline V gene. V shed 0 bases and J 0 bases; nucleotides not matched to a gene: 3. This CDR3 spans 16 amino acids. Here the CDR3 reads CASSQEGTTSTDTQYF. The DNA for the CDR3 is TGTGCCAGCAGCCAAGAGGGGACTACTAGCACAGATACGCAGTATTTT.

This chain uses TRBV28 with TRBJ1-4; weak D call: TRBD1 (5 bases). Between the trimmed V and J ends, which lost 1 base and 8 bases, there was a span of 14 bases. Germline V gene data show CDR1 as MDHEN and CDR2 as SYDVKM. The length of the CDR3 is 15 residues. CDR3 loop: CASSLYSRVAEKLFF. In DNA, the CDR3 is TGTGCCAGCAGTTTATATAGCAGGGTGGCGGAAAAACTGTTTTTT.

V gene TRBV5-6 combines with J gene TRBJ2-7; perhaps TRBD1 as D (6 bases). With 3 bases removed from V and 1 base from J, the gap between germline ends came to 17 bases. The germline gives CDR1 SGHDT, CDR2 YYEEEE. This CDR3 region has 16 residues. CDR3 loop: CASSSLRGTRSYEQYF. The CDR3 coding sequence is TGTGCCAGCAGCTCGCTCAGGGGTACTCGATCCTACGAGCAGTACTTC.

This chain links TRBV27 with TRBJ1-2, with D possibly matching TRBD1 (5 bases). Trimming stripped 7 bases from V and 4 bases from J, with 22 bases between. This CDR3 contains 16 residues. Germline CDR1 reads MNHEY; CDR2 reads SMNVEV (reference sequence). CDR3 loop: CASTQRGSPRGYGYTF. CDR3 sequence (DNA): TGTGCCAGCACCCAACGGGGGTCCCCCCGAGGCTATGGCTACACCTTC.

The chain carries TRBV4-1 and TRBJ2-7; D is unclear. The CDR3 covers 14 residues. Trimming removed 0 bases at V and 6 bases at J, with 12 bases between. Germline-derived CDR1 and CDR2 are MGHRA and YSYEKL. The CDR3 sequence: CASSQDDTTFEQYF. The CDR3, as DNA: TGCGCCAGCAGCCAAGATGACACGACGTTCGAGCAGTACTTC.

This chain joins TRBV30 and TRBJ1-6; D ambiguous. V shed 0 bases and J shed 5 bases, with 14 bases lying between them. Germline-derived CDR1 and CDR2 are GTSNPN and SVGIG (reference sequence). CDR3 size: 16 residues. The CDR3 region is CAWSVPDNPHNSPLHF. The CDR3 DNA sequence: TGTGCCTGGAGTGTACCTGACAATCCCCATAATTCACCCCTCCACTTT. The complete variable domain, with remaining parts taken from reference TRBV30 and TRBJ1-6, reads SQTIHQWPATLVQPVGSPLSLECTVEGTSNPNLYWYRQAAGRGLQLLFYSVGIGQISSEVPQNLSASRPQDRQFILSSKKLLLSDSGFYLCAWSVPDNPHNSPLHFGNGTRLTVT.

This sequence joins TRBV2 and TRBJ2-1, with 9 bases matching TRBD1. This CDR3 has 18 amino acids. With V trimmed by 10 bases and J by 5 bases, 21 bases remained unmatched. Germline V gene data show CDR1 as SNHLY and CDR2 as FYNNEI. The CDR3 coding sequence is TGTGCCACCCAAACAGGGGGCGCGCTCCAAACAACCCACAATGAGCAGTTCTTC. Translation: CATQTGGALQTTHNEQFF.

J is TRBJ2-2 and V is TRBV9; maybe TRBD1 (6 bases). V dropped 4 bases and J dropped 3 bases, with 16 bases sitting between them. Germline values: CDR1 SGDLS, CDR2 YYNGEE. The CDR3 runs to 16 residues. The CDR3 coding sequence is TGTGCCAGCAGCACTCACCGGGACATCCACACCGGGGAGCTGTTTTTT. Its protein product is CASSTHRDIHTGELFF.

The chain combines TRBV18 with TRBJ2-1; TRBD2 agrees at 13 bases. In germline, CDR1 is KGHSH, CDR2 LQKENI. This CDR3 has 19 amino acids. Germline trimming cut 1 base from V and 7 bases from J; bases unmatched to any gene: 13. CDR3 amino acids: CASSPLLGQPGLAGNEQFF. In DNA, the CDR3 is TGTGCCAGCTCACCACTACTCGGACAGCCGGGACTAGCGGGAAATGAGCAGTTCTTC.

In its sample, this clone was seen once. This sequence joins TRBV2 and TRBJ1-2, with D possibly TRBD1 on 6 matching bases. Germline V gene sequence: CDR1 SNHLY, CDR2 FYNNEI. The CDR3 consists of 13 residues. Trimming cost V 3 bases and J 8 bases, with 13 bases left between them. This CDR3 is CASSDTGKGGYTF. The DNA for the CDR3 is TGTGCCAGCAGTGATACAGGGAAGGGGGGCTACACCTTC.

This sequence joins TRBV11-2 and TRBJ2-7, with 9 bases identical to TRBD1. This CDR3 is built from 16 residues. V lost 2 bases, J lost 5 bases, and 10 bases stayed unmatched. Germline V CDR1 and CDR2: SGHAT, FQNNGV. CDR3 DNA sequence: TGTGCCAGCAGCTTATTCCCGGGACAGGGTCGGGACGAGCAGTACTTC. Translating gives CASSLFPGQGRDEQYF.

The chain couples TRBV5-1 to TRBJ1-3, with D hard to call. The CDR3 length is 15 residues. V was shortened by 0 bases and J by 0 bases, with 7 bases between the two germline ends. Germline assignment: CDR1 SGHRS and CDR2 YFSETQ. The CDR3: CASSLEASSGNTIYF. In DNA, the CDR3 is TGCGCCAGCAGCTTGGAAGCTTCCTCTGGAAACACCATATATTTT.